The clone carrying this TCR beta chain has a handful of counts. This specimen comes from a study of yellow fever vaccine responses in identical twins. Each CDR3 protein is one row after TCRdb ran MiXCR on the RT-PCR reads. This sample carries roughly 2,600 distinct CDR3 sequences, 81% of them seen once, and the ten largest clones take around 2.8%. Germline values: CDR1 WNHNN, CDR2 SYGVQD (reference sequence). V gave up 8 bases and J gave up 5 bases, with 13 bases separating them. This CDR3 region has 13 residues. The chain links TRBV10-1 to TRBJ1-5; tentative D call: TRBD1 (6 bases). This TCR derives from a woman younger than 30 who received the yellow fever vaccine. Sequencing used T cells from blood (PBMCs), unsorted or a sorted subset (not recorded which), obtained before or after yellow fever vaccination (not recorded which). CDR3 loop: CASSRGWDQPQHF. The CDR3 DNA reads as TGCGCCAGCTCCAGGGGTTGGGATCAGCCCCAGCATTTT.